What follows are 18 T cell receptor beta chains derived from one specimen sequenced in a study of T cells in Graves' hyperthyroidism and ophthalmopathy. Using RNA transcripts as the source, TCR beta CDR3 regions were amplified. HTBI primers drove first-round RT-PCR of the TCR CDR3. TCRdb reprocessed the multiplex PCR reads with MiXCR, giving one entry per CDR3 protein. This table has approximately 640,000 distinct CDR3 sequences, around 15% appearing once. Sequenced sample: blood. The receptor set was obtained from a woman aged 25 to 39 with Graves' hyperthyroidism.

The chain is built from TRBV28 and TRBJ1-6, with TRBD1 identical over 9 bases. CDR3 length: 14 residues. V shed 7 bases, J shed 14 bases, and the junction held 12 bases outside the gene matches. From germline, CDR1 is MDHEN and CDR2 SYDVKM. The CDR3 protein is CASKVPGQGPTLHF. CDR3 coding DNA: TGTGCCAGCAAAGTCCCGGGACAGGGCCCCACCCTCCACTTT.

In this sample, this clonotype turned up a few times. This chain connects TRBV11-2 to TRBJ2-3, with 8 bases identical to TRBD2. Germline V lookup: CDR1 SGHAT, CDR2 FQNNGV. J was trimmed by 0 bases and V by 5 bases; bases with no gene match: 10. This CDR3 has 17 residues. CDR3 bases: TGTGCCAGCAGCGAACCTCTAGCGGGCCCTAGCACAGATACGCAGTATTTT. Protein product: CASSEPLAGPSTDTQYF. Full variable domain (outside the CDR3, taken from reference TRBV11-2 and TRBJ2-3): EAGVAQSPRYKIIEKRQSVAFWCNPISGHATLYWYQQILGQGPKLLIQFQNNGVVDDSQLPKDRFSAERLKGVDSTLKIQPAKLEDSAVYLCASSEPLAGPSTDTQYFGPGTRLTVL.

This clonotype was counted at least ten times. The CDR3 DNA follows: TGTGCCTGGAGAGGCAGGGGAGCCTACGAGCAGTACTTC. Protein: CAWRGRGAYEQYF. This chain joins TRBV30 and TRBJ2-7, with a possible D match to TRBD1 (6 bases). This CDR3 has 13 amino acids. Germline V gene lookup returns CDR1 GTSNPN and CDR2 SVGIG (reference sequence). Trimming removed 3 bases at V and 2 bases at J, with 11 bases between.

This clonotype has at least ten counts. The chain combines TRBV28 with TRBJ2-5; 8 bases map to TRBD1. The CDR3 runs 16 residues. The germline V gene has CDR1 MDHEN and CDR2 SYDVKM. V gave up 7 bases and J gave up 5 bases; unmatched junction bases: 15. Here the CDR3 DNA reads TGTGCCAGCACTGACCCCTTCAGGGGGCGGAGGGAGACCCAGTACTTC. Its protein product is CASTDPFRGRRETQYF.

As to this clonotype: A much larger clone lies one base from this, so it may be a read error. Because the CDR3 is missing its conserved closing phenylalanine or tryptophan, this is likely a read error. The gene calls are TRBV29-1 and TRBJ2-5, with D perhaps given as TRBD1 or TRBD2 (5 bases each). The CDR3 sequence is 13 residues long. In germline, CDR1 is SQVTM, CDR2 ANQGSEA. Trimming took 8 bases from V and 4 from J, leaving 17 bases between them. In DNA, the CDR3 is TGCAGCCATGCTCGGGGCATGGGAGAGACCCAGTACCTC. Its translation is CSHARGMGETQYL.

The genes are TRBV6-2 or TRBV6-3 and TRBJ2-6; D uncertain. V lost 1 base, J lost 0 bases, and 10 bases lay in between. The CDR3 has 17 amino acids. Germline V gene lookup returns CDR1 MNHEY and CDR2 SVGEGT. The CDR3: CASSYFGRSSGANVLTF. CDR3 nucleotide sequence: TGTGCCAGCAGTTACTTCGGCAGAAGCTCTGGGGCCAACGTCCTGACTTTC.

This clonotype has just a few counts. The chain carries TRBV5-1 and TRBJ2-7, with D unclear. The CDR3 consists of 14 residues. Germline-derived CDR1 and CDR2 are SGHRS and YFSETQ. V shed 1 base and J shed 2 bases, with 10 bases lying between them. CDR3 DNA sequence: TGCGCCAGCAGCTTGCCGGGTCGGACCTACGAGCAGTACTTC. It yields the protein CASSLPGRTYEQYF.

This clonotype turned up a few times. The V gene is TRBV29-1, the J gene TRBJ2-3; the D is unclear. Germline CDR1 and CDR2: SQVTM and ANQGSEA. Trimming shortened V by 3 bases and J by 5 bases, and 3 bases separated the two germline ends. This CDR3 comprises 10 residues. Here the CDR3 reads CSVDLDTQYF. The CDR3 bases are TGCAGCGTTGATTTAGATACGCAGTATTTT.

This clonotype has only a few counts. The chain links TRBV2 to TRBJ2-1, with no clear D. Germline V lookup: CDR1 SNHLY, CDR2 FYNNEI. The CDR3 loop spans 15 amino acids. Trimming cost V 7 bases and J 4 bases, with 17 bases left between them. This chain's CDR3 is CASKTQEMRYNEQFF. The CDR3 DNA reads TGTGCCAGCAAGACCCAGGAGATGAGGTACAATGAGCAGTTCTTC.

This clonotype was detected many times. The rearrangement uses TRBV3-1 and TRBJ2-1, with a tentative D call TRBD2 (5 bases). The V and J ends lost 10 bases and 4 bases respectively, with 20 bases between them. The CDR3 spans 15 residues. The V gene's germline CDR1 is LGHDT and CDR2 YNNKEL (reference sequence). Here the CDR3 DNA reads TGTGCCACCCACGCCGGGATAAAAGGGTACAATGAGCAGTTCTTC. This gives the protein CATHAGIKGYNEQFF.

This clonotype was seen many times. The chain recombines TRBV2 with TRBJ1-1; 7 positions agree with TRBD1. The CDR3 consists of 14 residues. Germline CDR1 SNHLY, CDR2 FYNNEI. The V and J ends lost 4 bases and 3 bases, in that order; junction bases with no gene match: 5. CDR3 sequence reads: CASSVETGHTEAFF. CDR3 nucleotides: TGTGCCAGCAGTGTCGAGACAGGGCACACTGAAGCTTTCTTT.

The chain couples TRBV29-1 to TRBJ2-7; 9 nucleotides line up with TRBD1. Trimming at V came to 7 bases and at J to 6 bases, leaving 13 bases not matched to a gene. Germline V gene sequence: CDR1 SQVTM, CDR2 ANQGSEA. CDR3 length: 14 amino acids. CDR3 DNA sequence: TGCAGCGCAGCCCGGGACAGGGTTTCGACCGAGCAGTACTTC. Translating it yields CSAARDRVSTEQYF.

The chain links TRBV20-1 to TRBJ2-3; 7 bases fit TRBD2. J was trimmed by 0 bases and V by 3 bases; bases with no gene match: 12. Germline CDR1 and CDR2: DFQATT and SNEGSKA (reference sequence). The CDR3 has 17 residues. The CDR3 sequence: CSARVRGSGLSTDTQYF. DNA of the CDR3: TGCAGTGCTAGGGTCCGGGGTAGCGGGCTTAGCACAGATACGCAGTATTTT.

At least ten counts were recorded for this clonotype. This chain links TRBV11-2 with TRBJ2-7; 8 bases line up with TRBD1. CDR1 is SGHAT, CDR2 FQNNGV, per germline. This CDR3 comprises 14 residues. Trimming at V came to 4 bases and at J to 7 bases, leaving 9 bases not matched to a gene. The DNA for the CDR3 is TGTGCCAGCAGCTCCCTCCAGGGGGCGGGAGAGCAGTACTTC. Its translation: CASSSLQGAGEQYF.

Remarks on this clonotype: A much bigger clone sits one base away, suggesting this may be a read error. The chain employs TRBV29-1 and TRBJ1-1; TRBD1 matches at 7 bases. Losses at the gene ends were 2 bases for V and 4 bases for J; bases not matched to a gene: 4. The CDR3 runs 13 residues. The germline V gene encodes CDR1 SQVTM and CDR2 ANQGSEA. CDR3 sequence (DNA): TGCAGCGTTGAAACAGGGGTTGGCACTGAAGCTTTCTTT. This gives the protein CSVETGVGTEAFF. The full variable domain, rest sourced from reference TRBV29-1 and TRBJ1-1, is SAVISQKPSRDICQRGTSLTIQCQVDSQVTMMFWYRQQPGQSLTLIATANQGSEATYESGFVIDKFPISRPNLTFSTLTVSNMSPEDSSIYLCSVETGVGTEAFFGQGTRLTVV.

The sample holds a few counts of this clonotype. The gene calls are TRBV20-1 and TRBJ2-2, with D possibly matching TRBD2 (7 bases). The CDR3 totals 14 residues. The germline V gene encodes CDR1 DFQATT and CDR2 SNEGSKA (reference sequence). V lost 6 bases and J 7 bases, leaving 18 bases between the germline ends. CDR3 residues: CSARLQGRGGELFF. CDR3 bases: TGCAGTGCAAGGCTTCAGGGGAGGGGCGGGGAGCTGTTTTTT.

This clonotype turned up a few times. The chain combines TRBV13 with TRBJ2-3; D is perhaps TRBD1 (5 bases). Germline V gene data show CDR1 as PRHDT and CDR2 as FYEKMQ (reference sequence). With 3 bases removed from V and 2 bases from J, the gap between germline ends came to 12 bases. This CDR3 has 15 amino acids. The CDR3 DNA reads as TGTGCCAGCAGCTTGGACATGGGGAACACAGATACGCAGTATTTT. Protein product: CASSLDMGNTDTQYF.

The chain employs TRBV20-1 and TRBJ2-7; TRBD1 matches 11 bases. The trim removed 4 bases at V and 5 bases at J, leaving 4 bases unmatched. From germline, CDR1 is DFQATT and CDR2 SNEGSKA (reference sequence). The CDR3 extends over 13 amino acids. CDR3 nucleotide sequence: TGCAGTGCTACGGACAGGGGGCCCCACGAGCAGTACTTC. Its protein product is CSATDRGPHEQYF.